This T cell receptor (beta chain) was documented in a study of blood T cell repertoires in COVID-19. Study as a whole: Some COVID-19 samples were acute and others convalescent; all came from the United States, Italy and Spain. T cells, B-cell-depleted T cells, or PBMCs supplied cDNA or gDNA.

This clone was seen once. Authors' data handling: Estimated nucleated cell counts came from reference gene primer amplification. Using immunoSEQ multiplex PCR, the repertoire was profiled, and TCRdb retains in-frame clones only, with some absent. V and J calls and clone size are those listed in that table; D and trimming were worked out from the DNA. The sample records 150,000 to 200,000 clones, roughly nine tenths being singletons. This CDR3 comprises 18 residues. The V end lost 3 bases, the J end lost 5 bases, and 26 bases lay between the germline ends. Germline values: CDR1 SGHRS, CDR2 YFSETQ. Sequencing was performed on peripheral blood. The gene calls are TRBV5-1 and TRBJ2-5, with D perhaps TRBD2 (6 bases). The sequence came from a man in his sixties or seventies with active or convalescent COVID-19. The CDR3 here is CASSWPAPPGGDRETQYF. The CDR3 DNA reads TGCGCCAGCAGCTGGCCGGCCCCGCCCGGGGGAGACCGGGAGACCCAGTACTTC.